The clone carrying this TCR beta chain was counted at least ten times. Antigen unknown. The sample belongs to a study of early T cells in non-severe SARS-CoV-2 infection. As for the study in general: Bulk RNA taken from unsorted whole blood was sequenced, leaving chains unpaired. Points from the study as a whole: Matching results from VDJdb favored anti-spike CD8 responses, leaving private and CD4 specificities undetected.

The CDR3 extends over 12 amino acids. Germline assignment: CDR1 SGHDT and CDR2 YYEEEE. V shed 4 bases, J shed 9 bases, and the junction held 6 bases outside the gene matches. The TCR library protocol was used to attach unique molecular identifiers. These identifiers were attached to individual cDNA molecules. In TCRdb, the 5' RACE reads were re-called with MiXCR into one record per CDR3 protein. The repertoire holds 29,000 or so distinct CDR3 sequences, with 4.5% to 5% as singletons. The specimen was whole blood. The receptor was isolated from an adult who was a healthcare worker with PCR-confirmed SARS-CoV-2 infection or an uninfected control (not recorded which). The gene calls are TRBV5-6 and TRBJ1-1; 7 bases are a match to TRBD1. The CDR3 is CASSPPGQKAFF. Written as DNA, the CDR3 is TGTGCCAGCAGCCCTCCGGGACAGAAAGCTTTCTTT.